A single sample gave rise to the 19 T cell receptor beta chains below, sequenced in a study of beta chain features in type 1 diabetes. TCRB transcripts that were expressed got sequenced, as all of the isolated RNA had been reverse transcribed. Here immunoSEQ multiplex PCR was the method, and the copy in TCRdb shows in-frame clones only, minus some. This repertoire shows 300,000 to 450,000 clones, around 12% found once; its top ten account for about 0.017%. Sequencing was done on a sample of naive CD4+ T cells from blood. The source of these receptors is a man aged 18 to 35 in good health.

The chain uses TRBV7-2 and TRBJ2-7; tentative D call: TRBD1 (6 bases). Germline V gene lookup returns CDR1 SGHTA and CDR2 FQGNSA. CDR3 size: 15 residues. The V and J ends lost 1 base and 0 bases respectively, with 10 bases between them. The CDR3 sequence is CASSLVADSSYEQYF. The CDR3 DNA is TGTGCCAGCAGCTTAGTCGCGGACAGCTCCTACGAGCAGTACTTC.

Only a few counts were recorded for this clone. This chain connects TRBV9 to TRBJ1-1; D might be TRBD1 (6 bases). V lost 1 base to trimming and J lost 4 bases, with 11 bases between them. This CDR3 is 14 amino acids long. Germline V lookup: CDR1 SGDLS, CDR2 YYNGEE. CDR3: CASSVLGQSTEAFF. The CDR3 DNA reads TGTGCCAGCAGCGTACTGGGACAAAGCACTGAAGCTTTCTTT.

This clone was seen a few times. V is TRBV19 and J is TRBJ2-3, with 11 bases that match TRBD1. Germline V gene lookup returns CDR1 LNHDA and CDR2 SQIVND (reference sequence). The junction had 7 bases not matched to a gene; V was cut back by 4 bases and J by 4 bases. CDR3 length: 16 residues. In DNA form, the CDR3 reads TGTGCCAGTAGTAGAAGACGGACAGGGGGCGCAGATACGCAGTATTTT. Amino acids: CASSRRRTGGADTQYF. Full variable domain (rest looked up from reference TRBV19 and TRBJ2-3): DGGITQSPKYLFRKEGQNVTLSCEQNLNHDAMYWYRQDPGQGLRLIYYSQIVNDFQKGDIAEGYSVSREKKESFPLTVTSAQKNPTAFYLCASSRRRTGGADTQYFGPGTRLTVL.

This clone was observed a few times. The chain employs TRBV6-5 and TRBJ1-3; D not resolved. CDR3 length: 13 residues. The germline CDR1 and CDR2 sequences are MNHEY and SVGAGI. In nucleotides, the CDR3 is TGTGGAACGACACGGGGTGTTGGAAACACCATATATTTT. It is translated as CGTTRGVGNTIYF.

This clone was observed a handful of times. The V and J genes are TRBV28 and TRBJ2-1, with D tentatively TRBD2 (5 bases). The CDR3 is made up of 12 amino acids. Deletions cut 6 bases from V and 12 bases from J, with 15 bases between. In germline, CDR1 is MDHEN, CDR2 SYDVKM. The CDR3 loop is CASRLLGKSQFF. CDR3 DNA: TGTGCCAGCAGATTACTCGGGAAGTCGCAGTTCTTC.

About this clone itself: The sample carries other DNA sequences with the same CDR3. The DNA for the CDR3 is TGTGCCAGCAGCTTGGCGGGCACAGATACGCAGTATTTT. Translation gives CASSLAGTDTQYF. The chain joins TRBV5-4 to TRBJ2-3, with D unclear. CDR3 length: 13 amino acids. Trimming left V 0 bases short and J 1 base short, with 3 bases between. The germline V gene has CDR1 SGHNT and CDR2 YYREEE (reference sequence).

This clone has just a few counts. V and J are TRBV14 and TRBJ1-2; the match to TRBD1 covers 7 bases. After removal of 2 bases from V and 4 bases from J, the junction contained 4 bases not matched to a gene. The CDR3 is 14 amino acids. Germline V gene data show CDR1 as SGHDN and CDR2 as FVKESK. CDR3 amino acids: CASSQIRQGYGYTF. The CDR3 DNA sequence: TGTGCCAGCAGCCAAATTCGACAGGGCTATGGCTACACCTTC.

The chain has TRBV7-9 and TRBJ1-2; D gene ambiguous. Germline V gene sequence: CDR1 SEHNR, CDR2 FQNEAQ (reference sequence). With 1 base removed from V and 4 bases from J, the gap between germline ends came to 7 bases. The CDR3 has 13 amino acids. The CDR3 loop reads CASSLDFIYGYTF. The DNA for the CDR3 is TGTGCCAGCAGCTTAGATTTCATCTATGGCTACACCTTC. The full variable domain, completed using reference TRBV7-9 and TRBJ1-2, is DTGVSQNPRHKITKRGQNVTFRCDPISEHNRLYWYRQTLGQGPEFLTYFQNEAQLEKSRLLSDRFSAERPKGSFSTLEIQRTEQGDSAMYLCASSLDFIYGYTFGSGTRLTVV.

This clone has a handful of counts. The chain is built from TRBV4-3 and TRBJ2-1; 11 bases map to TRBD2. The CDR3 runs to 19 residues. In germline, CDR1 is LGHNA, CDR2 YSLEER. Unmatched junction bases numbered 7, after V lost 0 bases and J lost 0 bases. CDR3: CASSQDGLAGGRSYNEQFF. The CDR3 DNA is TGCGCCAGCAGCCAAGATGGGCTAGCGGGAGGCCGCTCCTACAATGAGCAGTTCTTC.

The chain links TRBV28 to TRBJ2-1, with 7 bases fitting TRBD2. The CDR3 spans 15 residues. CDR1 and CDR2 from the germline V gene are MDHEN and SYDVKM. The junction had 7 bases not matched to a gene; V was cut back by 5 bases and J by 3 bases. In DNA form, the CDR3 reads TGTGCCAGCAGTATGGGACTACAGTACTACAATGAGCAGTTCTTC. Protein product: CASSMGLQYYNEQFF.

This clone was seen a handful of times. The chain employs TRBV4-3 and TRBJ2-7; D perhaps matches TRBD2 (5 bases). V shed 4 bases and J shed 2 bases, with 12 bases lying between them. The length of the CDR3 is 14 residues. Germline V gene data show CDR1 as LGHNA and CDR2 as YSLEER. CDR3 DNA sequence: TGCGCCAGCAGCCCAGTAGCGACGACCTACGAGCAGTACTTC. Translated: CASSPVATTYEQYF.

The rearrangement joins TRBV6-5 to TRBJ2-2; 9 bases align to TRBD1. The CDR3 loop spans 15 amino acids. Germline trimming cut 7 bases from V and 7 bases from J; bases unmatched to any gene: 10. Germline V gene sequence: CDR1 MNHEY, CDR2 SVGAGI. CDR3 nucleotides: TGTGCCAGCAATGACCAGAACAGGGGGCGCGGGGAGCTGTTTTTT. Translation gives CASNDQNRGRGELFF.

The chain recombines TRBV11-1 with TRBJ2-5; tentatively, D is TRBD2 (5 bases). The CDR3 is 13 amino acids. The V gene lost 1 base and the J gene lost 5 bases, with 8 bases spanning the gap. Germline V gene sequence: CDR1 SGHAT, CDR2 FQDESV (reference sequence). CDR3 nucleotide sequence: TGTGCCAGCAGCTTAGGGAGGAAGGAGACCCAGTACTTC. Translation: CASSLGRKETQYF. Looking up the rest from reference TRBV11-1 and TRBJ2-5 gives the full variable domain: EAEVAQSPRYKITEKSQAVAFWCDPISGHATLYWYRQILGQGPELLVQFQDESVVDDSQLPKDRFSAERLKGVDSTLKIQPAELGDSAMYLCASSLGRKETQYFGPGTRLLVL.

The gene calls are TRBV7-9 and TRBJ2-1; 7 bases are a match to TRBD1. The germline V gene encodes CDR1 SEHNR and CDR2 FQNEAQ (reference sequence). The CDR3 has 13 residues. The CDR3 DNA is TGTGCGACGAGGGGACAGACCTACAATGAGCAGTTCTTC. It is translated as CATRGQTYNEQFF.

There are a few counts of this clone. The chain is built from TRBV30 and TRBJ1-2; D may be TRBD1 (5 bases). CDR3 length: 14 residues. The germline V gene has CDR1 GTSNPN and CDR2 SVGIG (reference sequence). Trimming removed 7 bases at V and 3 bases at J, with 18 bases between. The CDR3 coding sequence is TGTGCCTCTACCCCCGGCGGGGGGTACTATGGCTACACCTTC. Protein sequence: CASTPGGGYYGYTF.

In this sample, this clone turned up a few times. This chain connects TRBV18 to TRBJ2-7; 12 bases fit TRBD2. V was clipped by 3 bases and J by 1 base; unmatched bases: 10. The CDR3 consists of 18 residues. Germline CDR1 is KGHSH and CDR2 is LQKENI. CDR3 nucleotide sequence: TGTGCCAGCTCACCGCTGTCCTATACTAGCGGGAGGTCCTACGAGCAGTACTTC. Translating gives CASSPLSYTSGRSYEQYF.

The chain uses TRBV5-5 and TRBJ2-7, with TRBD1 matching over 9 bases. V was clipped by 2 bases and J by 6 bases; unmatched bases: 6. Germline assignment: CDR1 SGHKS and CDR2 YYEKEE (reference sequence). This CDR3 spans 14 amino acids. CDR3 coding DNA: TGTGCCAGCAGCTTCCGGGACAGGGCGCGCGAGCAGTACTTC. Its translation: CASSFRDRAREQYF.

The chain links TRBV28 to TRBJ2-7; D is possibly TRBD1 (5 bases). CDR1 MDHEN and CDR2 SYDVKM come from the germline V gene. The CDR3 runs 13 residues. Trimming left V 5 bases short and J 4 bases short, with 12 bases between. CDR3 DNA sequence: TGTGCCAGCAGTAAGACAGTTTTTTACGAGCAGTACTTC. Translation gives CASSKTVFYEQYF. The full variable domain, with the rest looked up from reference TRBV28 and TRBJ2-7, is DVKVTQSSRYLVKRTGEKVFLECVQDMDHENMFWYRQDPGLGLRLIYFSYDVKMKEKGDIPEGYSVSREKKERFSLILESASTNQTSMYLCASSKTVFYEQYFGPGTRLTVT.

The chain recombines TRBV7-2 with TRBJ2-1; 14 bases are shared with TRBD2. The CDR3 is made up of 16 amino acids. V trimming: 6 bases; J trimming: 4 bases; junction bases outside the gene matches: 5. CDR1 is SGHTA, CDR2 FQGNSA, per germline. The CDR3, as DNA: TGTGCCAGCAGTAGACTAGCGGGAGGGCCATACAATGAGCAGTTCTTC. It translates to CASSRLAGGPYNEQFF.